The 4 T cell receptor beta chains given below trace back to one sample, sequenced in a study of T cells after yellow fever vaccination. Using its own MiXCR run on the 5' RACE reads, TCRdb lists one record per CDR3 protein. The data contain some 320,000 distinct CDR3 sequences, 3.5% to 4.5% of them seen just once; the ten biggest clones take up just under 20%. Sample: PBMCs, taken 15 days after the yellow fever booster vaccination. Source of these receptors: a man younger than 35 who received the YFV17D yellow fever vaccine.

This clonotype was observed a handful of times. This rearrangement joins TRBV20-1 to TRBJ2-5, with 8 nucleotides matching TRBD2. V lost 1 base and J lost 2; bases outside the gene matches: 6. This CDR3 has 15 residues. Germline V gene sequence: CDR1 DFQATT, CDR2 SNEGSKA (reference sequence). The CDR3 DNA is TGCAGTGCTAGAGGGTCGGGAGGGGGTCAAGAGACCCAGTACTTC. Protein: CSARGSGGGQETQYF.

The V call is TRBV6-5, the J call TRBJ2-3; possibly TRBD2 for D (7 bases). V was pared by 2 bases and J by 4 bases, with 13 bases between. The CDR3 runs 15 residues. CDR1 MNHEY and CDR2 SVGAGI come from the germline V gene. CDR3 sequence reads: CASSYRGGLPDTQYF. DNA of the CDR3: TGTGCCAGCAGTTACCGCGGGGGCCTCCCAGATACGCAGTATTTT.

This clonotype occurred a few times. The rearrangement links TRBV28 to TRBJ1-2; tentative D call: TRBD1 (5 bases). Between the trimmed V and J ends, which lost 5 bases and 4 bases, there was a span of 11 bases. The CDR3 loop spans 13 amino acids. Germline loops: CDR1 MDHEN, CDR2 SYDVKM. The CDR3 reads CASSPTVPYGYTF. In nucleotides, the CDR3 is TGTGCCAGCAGTCCGACAGTCCCCTATGGCTACACCTTC.

The chain employs TRBV5-4 and TRBJ2-3; 10 bases match TRBD2. CDR1 and CDR2 from the germline V gene are SGHNT and YYREEE (reference sequence). V lost 9 bases and J lost 8; bases outside the gene matches: 12. The CDR3 has 14 amino acids. The CDR3 region is CANARASGGGTQYF. CDR3 coding DNA: TGTGCCAACGCGAGAGCTAGCGGGGGAGGTACGCAGTATTTT.